Presented here are 3 T cell receptor beta chains from one specimen sequenced in a study of cytomegalovirus exposure and HLA in healthy donors. The PCR made use of 60 Vbeta and 13 Jbeta primers. This table comes from immunoSEQ multiplex PCR, and its TCRdb copy is limited to in-frame clones, with some not included. Of 150,000 to 200,000 clones listed, around 88% are singletons. The sample was PBMCs. The receptors stem from a man aged 35 to 55 in good health and CMV-seropositive.

This chain connects TRBV9 to TRBJ2-1; D might be TRBD2 (6 bases). Per germline, CDR1 SGDLS and CDR2 YYNGEE. CDR3 size: 15 residues. V shed 2 bases and J shed 7 bases, with 16 bases lying between them. CDR3 sequence: CASSVGGKSGNEQFF. For the CDR3, the DNA is TGTGCCAGCAGCGTTGGGGGGAAATCTGGGAATGAGCAGTTCTTC.

This clone appeared a single time. This CDR3 is CASSPGQLRNQPQHF. The CDR3 coding sequence is TGTGCCAGCAGCCCGGGACAGCTAAGAAATCAGCCCCAGCATTTT. The genes are TRBV6-1 and TRBJ1-5; 7 bases match TRBD1. The junction had 9 bases not matched to a gene; V was cut back by 6 bases and J by 4 bases. Germline-derived CDR1 and CDR2 are MNHNS and SASEGT. The CDR3 has 15 residues.

This rearrangement joins TRBV7-9 to TRBJ1-1, with D hard to call. The CDR3 has 15 amino acids. Trimming pared 5 bases from V and 3 bases from J, leaving 16 bases between. Germline V gives CDR1 SEHNR, CDR2 FQNEAQ (reference sequence). The CDR3 DNA reads as TGTGCCAGCAGCCATAGTCAGGTCGGGGACACTGAAGCTTTCTTT. As protein: CASSHSQVGDTEAFF.